The 28 T cell receptor beta chains listed next were all sequenced from one sample in a study of cytomegalovirus exposure and HLA in healthy donors. 60 Vbeta and 13 Jbeta primers were used in PCR. Sequencing used immunoSEQ multiplex PCR; TCRdb keeps in-frame clones, though not all of them. The sample has about 43,000 clones; around two thirds are singletons. Sequenced input: PBMCs. All receptors derive from a human donor in good health.

The CDR3 bases are TGTGCCAGCAGCCTTGGACTAGCGGGGGGTTCGGAGACCCAGTACTTC. Protein product: CASSLGLAGGSETQYF. The V gene is TRBV7-2, the J gene TRBJ2-5; 14 nucleotides line up with TRBD2. Losses at the gene ends were 5 bases for V and 5 bases for J; bases not matched to a gene: 7. CDR3 size: 16 residues. Germline lookup yields CDR1 SGHTA and CDR2 FQGNSA.

The CDR3 spells CASSSRGGSYNEQFF. CDR3 nucleotide sequence: TGTGCCAGCAGTTCTCGGGGTGGCTCCTACAATGAGCAGTTCTTC. The rearrangement joins TRBV6-5 to TRBJ2-1, with a tentative D call TRBD2 (5 bases). The CDR3 runs 15 residues. Germline CDR1 is MNHEY and CDR2 is SVGAGI. V was clipped by 4 bases and J by 0 bases, with 10 bases between them.

The chain uses TRBV11-2 and TRBJ1-6; 10 positions match TRBD1. Trimming cost V 6 bases and J 9 bases; bases outside gene matches: 5. The CDR3 is made up of 14 amino acids. The germline CDR1 and CDR2 sequences are SGHAT and FQNNGV. CDR3 protein: CASSLGTGVSPLHF. For the CDR3, the DNA is TGTGCCAGCAGTCTCGGGACAGGGGTTTCACCCCTCCACTTT.

The V and J genes are TRBV6-5 and TRBJ2-7, with 7 nucleotides matching TRBD1. J gave up 4 bases and V 6 bases, and 9 bases lay outside the gene matches. Germline V gives CDR1 MNHEY, CDR2 SVGAGI. CDR3 length: 14 amino acids. CDR3 in amino acids: CASRRPGQFYEQYF. CDR3 DNA sequence: TGTGCCAGCAGGAGACCGGGACAGTTTTACGAGCAGTACTTC.

The rearrangement uses TRBV7-2 and TRBJ2-7; 11 bases align to TRBD1. CDR1 is SGHTA, CDR2 FQGNSA, per germline. Unmatched junction bases numbered 8, after V lost 7 bases and J lost 3 bases. The CDR3 runs 15 residues. CDR3 sequence reads: CASTPGTGGHYEQYF. The CDR3 DNA is TGTGCCAGCACCCCTGGGACAGGGGGTCACTACGAGCAGTACTTC.

In the case of this clone: Other DNA sequences in the sample encode the same CDR3. The J gene is TRBJ2-5, the V gene TRBV5-1, with D maybe TRBD1 (6 bases). Germline V gives CDR1 SGHRS, CDR2 YFSETQ. The CDR3 has 13 amino acids. V was clipped by 2 bases and J by 3 bases, with 8 bases between them. The CDR3 spells CASSLPGEETQYF. The CDR3 DNA reads as TGCGCCAGCAGCTTACCAGGGGAAGAGACCCAGTACTTC.

The chain has TRBV28 and TRBJ1-2; D ambiguous. The ends were cut back, 7 bases at V and 3 bases at J, with 9 bases in the middle. This CDR3 is built from 12 residues. The germline V gene encodes CDR1 MDHEN and CDR2 SYDVKM. The CDR3 nucleotides read TGTGCCAGCACCTCGGAGTACTATGGCTACACCTTC. Protein: CASTSEYYGYTF.

This clone has just a few counts. The CDR3 protein is CASKMTGNQPQHF. DNA for the CDR3: TGTGCCAGCAAGATGACAGGGAATCAGCCCCAGCATTTT. The chain combines TRBV2 with TRBJ1-5, with 7 bases identical to TRBD1. The germline gives CDR1 SNHLY, CDR2 FYNNEI. The V segment lost 7 bases and the J segment 4 bases; nucleotides outside the gene matches: 4. This CDR3 is built from 13 residues.

The chain couples TRBV4-2 to TRBJ1-2, with D possibly matching TRBD1 (6 bases). The V gene lost 0 bases and the J gene lost 7 bases, with 21 bases spanning the gap. In germline, CDR1 is LGHNA, CDR2 YNFKEQ. The CDR3 sequence is 17 residues long. The CDR3 bases are TGTGCCAGCAGCCAAGATCTAGGCAGGGGAGGGAGTGGTGGCTACACCTTC. Translated, it gives CASSQDLGRGGSGGYTF.

V usage is TRBV7-8 and J usage is TRBJ2-3; TRBD2 agrees at 8 bases. The CDR3 has 16 residues. The trim removed 1 base at V and 4 bases at J, leaving 7 bases unmatched. Germline-derived CDR1 and CDR2 are SGHVS and FQNEAQ. The CDR3 is CASSLGFGGAADTQYF. DNA of the CDR3: TGTGCCAGCAGCTTAGGATTCGGGGGGGCCGCAGATACGCAGTATTTT.

This clone has a handful of counts. This chain connects TRBV29-1 to TRBJ2-7; D call uncertain. V was cut by 7 bases and J by 3 bases, with 13 bases left in between. Looked up from germline, CDR1 is SQVTM and CDR2 is ANQGSEA. This CDR3 spans 12 amino acids. The DNA of the CDR3 is TGCAGCGCGGCAGCAGGAAACTACGAGCAGTACTTC. It encodes CSAAAGNYEQYF.

This chain links TRBV5-1 with TRBJ2-1, with D uncertain. This CDR3 comprises 13 residues. Germline values: CDR1 SGHRS, CDR2 YFSETQ. The ends were cut back, 3 bases at V and 5 bases at J, with 9 bases in the middle. The CDR3 sequence is CASSSRVNNEQFF. Here the CDR3 DNA reads TGCGCCAGCAGCTCCCGAGTAAACAATGAGCAGTTCTTC.

In this sample, this clone turned up a few times. The CDR3 loop is CAWSPSRQGSGANVLTF. DNA of the CDR3: TGTGCCTGGAGTCCCTCCAGACAGGGCTCTGGGGCCAACGTCCTGACTTTC. The V and J genes are TRBV30 and TRBJ2-6; TRBD1 aligns across 7 bases. This CDR3 contains 17 residues. J gave up 0 bases and V 2 bases, and 7 bases lay outside the gene matches. From germline, CDR1 is GTSNPN and CDR2 SVGIG (reference sequence).

The chain joins TRBV29-1 to TRBJ1-1; no clear D gene. This CDR3 spans 14 amino acids. V lost 8 bases, J lost 1 base, and 17 bases lay in between. Germline CDR1 and CDR2: SQVTM and ANQGSEA. CDR3 in amino acids: CSTKEGSGNTEAFF. CDR3 bases: TGCAGCACTAAAGAGGGATCCGGGAACACTGAAGCTTTCTTT. The variable domain in full, with the rest retrieved from reference TRBV29-1 and TRBJ1-1, is SAVISQKPSRDICQRGTSLTIQCQVDSQVTMMFWYRQQPGQSLTLIATANQGSEATYESGFVIDKFPISRPNLTFSTLTVSNMSPEDSSIYLCSTKEGSGNTEAFFGQGTRLTVV.

The V and J genes are TRBV5-1 and TRBJ1-1, with 9 bases that match TRBD1. The CDR3 loop spans 16 amino acids. Trimming took 0 bases from V and 3 from J; bases not matched to a gene: 6. The V gene's germline CDR1 is SGHRS and CDR2 YFSETQ. CDR3 residues: CASSLGTGVRDTEAFF. The CDR3 nucleotides are TGCGCCAGCAGCTTGGGGACAGGGGTACGAGACACTGAAGCTTTCTTT.

The chain carries TRBV29-1 and TRBJ2-2; 9 bases agree with TRBD2. There are 15 residues in the CDR3. In germline, CDR1 is SQVTM, CDR2 ANQGSEA. V shed 3 bases and J 4 bases; nucleotides not matched to a gene: 6. The CDR3, as DNA: TGCAGCGTTGAGAAAGCGGGGGGCTTCACCGGGGAGCTGTTTTTT. The encoded protein is CSVEKAGGFTGELFF.

This chain joins TRBV6-1 and TRBJ1-1; D gene ambiguous. CDR3 length: 11 amino acids. CDR1 MNHNS and CDR2 SASEGT come from the germline V gene. The ends were cut back, 11 bases at V and 3 bases at J, with 10 bases in the middle. CDR3 sequence reads: CAVQQYTEAFF. DNA of the CDR3: TGTGCCGTGCAACAGTACACTGAAGCTTTCTTT.

The table lists this clone with a few counts. The rearrangement joins TRBV15 to TRBJ1-2; D is undetermined. Germline CDR1 LNHNV, CDR2 YYDKDF (reference sequence). Trimming shortened V by 0 bases and J by 7 bases, and 18 bases separated the two germline ends. The CDR3 has 16 residues. The CDR3: CATSRDGVTPRSGYTF. Written as DNA, the CDR3 is TGTGCCACCAGCAGAGATGGTGTGACCCCCCGGAGTGGCTACACCTTC. The full variable domain, rest sourced from reference TRBV15 and TRBJ1-2, is DAMVIQNPRYQVTQFGKPVTLSCSQTLNHNVMYWYQQKSSQAPKLLFHYYDKDFNNEADTPDNFQSRRPNTSFCFLDIRSPGLGDTAMYLCATSRDGVTPRSGYTFGSGTRLTVV.

Only a few counts were recorded for this clone. The chain has TRBV5-1 and TRBJ1-2; 8 bases are shared with TRBD1. CDR3 length: 16 amino acids. CDR1 and CDR2 from the germline V gene are SGHRS and YFSETQ. After removal of 4 bases from V and 9 bases from J, the junction contained 17 bases not matched to a gene. Written as DNA, the CDR3 is TGCGCCAGCAGCCTGACCCCCCGGACAGGGATCTGGAGCTACACCTTC. Its protein is CASSLTPRTGIWSYTF.

The CDR3 sequence is CASSVDQVPSEQFF. In DNA form, the CDR3 reads TGTGCCAGCAGCGTAGATCAGGTTCCGAGTGAGCAGTTCTTC. The chain carries TRBV9 and TRBJ2-1; D is ambiguous. From germline, CDR1 is SGDLS and CDR2 YYNGEE. The CDR3 contains 14 residues. The ends were cut back, 0 bases at V and 9 bases at J, with 13 bases in the middle.

The chain recombines TRBV27 with TRBJ2-7; D may be TRBD1 (6 bases). The germline V gene encodes CDR1 MNHEY and CDR2 SMNVEV (reference sequence). Trimming took off 6 bases at V and 4 bases at J, with 16 bases between the two ends. The CDR3 is made up of 14 amino acids. CDR3 sequence (DNA): TGTGCCAGCAGACTCACAGGGTTCCAATACGAGCAGTACTTC. Translating gives CASRLTGFQYEQYF.

The J gene is TRBJ1-5, the V gene TRBV19; D might be TRBD1 (5 bases). CDR1 is LNHDA, CDR2 SQIVND, per germline (reference sequence). V shed 8 bases and J shed 6 bases, with 17 bases lying between them. The CDR3 consists of 14 residues. Here the CDR3 reads CASYEEGTSQPQHF. The CDR3 DNA reads TGTGCCAGTTACGAGGAGGGGACGAGTCAGCCCCAGCATTTT.

This chain connects TRBV7-2 to TRBJ2-3; maybe TRBD1 (5 bases). The V end was cut by 5 bases, the J end by 2 bases, with 11 bases between. This CDR3 comprises 14 residues. From germline, CDR1 is SGHTA and CDR2 FQGNSA. DNA of the CDR3: TGTGCCAGCAGCAAAGGGGCTTTCACAGATACGCAGTATTTT. Amino acids: CASSKGAFTDTQYF.

This clone was detected a few times. The chain employs TRBV5-5 and TRBJ1-6; possibly TRBD1 for D (5 bases). This CDR3 spans 18 amino acids. Between the trimmed V and J ends, which lost 0 bases and 6 bases, there was a span of 19 bases. Germline CDR1 and CDR2: SGHKS and YYEKEE (reference sequence). The CDR3 spells CASSLDSWRGDLNSPLHF. CDR3 in DNA: TGTGCCAGCAGCTTGGATTCGTGGCGGGGGGATCTTAATTCACCCCTCCACTTT.

CDR3 amino acids: CASSGQGNNYGYTF. CDR3 bases: TGTGCCAGCAGCGGACAGGGTAATAACTATGGCTACACCTTC. This chain links TRBV2 with TRBJ1-2; 8 bases agree with TRBD1. The length of the CDR3 is 14 residues. V was clipped by 6 bases and J by 1 base; unmatched bases: 4. The germline gives CDR1 SNHLY, CDR2 FYNNEI.

V is TRBV7-2 and J is TRBJ1-1, with TRBD1 identical over 8 bases. The CDR3 is 15 amino acids. Germline loops: CDR1 SGHTA, CDR2 FQGNSA. V was clipped by 5 bases and J by 6 bases; unmatched bases: 11. The CDR3 bases are TGTGCCAGCAGCCCGAGACAGGGGCAAAGTTCTGAAGCTTTCTTT. The encoded protein is CASSPRQGQSSEAFF.

This clone was seen more than once but under ten times. The chain is built from TRBV5-1 and TRBJ1-1; unclear D gene. The V end lost 0 bases, the J end lost 6 bases, and 9 bases lay between the germline ends. This CDR3 has 13 residues. Germline CDR1 is SGHRS and CDR2 is YFSETQ. CDR3 residues: CASSLGVVSEAFF. CDR3 coding DNA: TGCGCCAGCAGCTTGGGTGTTGTCTCTGAAGCTTTCTTT.

The rearrangement joins TRBV4-2 to TRBJ1-1; 9 bases match TRBD1. The V gene's germline CDR1 is LGHNA and CDR2 YNFKEQ. The V and J ends lost 0 bases and 3 bases, in that order; junction bases with no gene match: 2. The CDR3 covers 15 residues. CDR3 sequence: CASSQDTGGYTEAFF. The CDR3 DNA reads TGTGCCAGCAGCCAAGATACAGGGGGCTACACTGAAGCTTTCTTT.